This TCR beta chain was sequenced in a study of regulatory T cells in long-lasting Graves disease. In the study overall: Under 3 months of antithyroid drugs had been taken by newly diagnosed Graves' patients.

Assembly of TCR beta libraries relied on iRepertoire HTBI primers together with Arm-PCR of CDR3 regions. MiXCR, applied by TCRdb to the multiplex PCR reads, yields one record per CDR3 protein. The sample has 510,000 or so distinct CDR3 sequences; around 12% are singletons. The sample holds many counts of this clonotype. Noted time point: newly diagnosed GD, antithyroid drugs for less than 3 months. Isolated PBMC RNA provided the starting material for the TCR library. Guidelines of the American Thyroid Association were used to diagnose Graves' disease. The same sample was also studied in work on T cells in Graves' hyperthyroidism and ophthalmopathy. That source reports: Patients counted as stable if ophthalmopathy did not develop within 18 months.

Specimen: peripheral blood mononuclear cells (PBMCs), collected at new diagnosis, from a patient treated with antithyroid drugs. The sequence was collected from a woman younger than 45 with Graves disease.

The CDR3 DNA reads as TGTGCCAGCAGCGCGACAGGGGGGGGTACTGAAGCTTTCTTT. This encodes CASSATGGGTEAFF. The chain combines TRBV5-5 with TRBJ1-1; 9 nucleotides agree with TRBD1. Trimming cost V 4 bases and J 5 bases; bases outside gene matches: 6. There are 14 residues in the CDR3. CDR1 is SGHKS and CDR2 is YYEKEE in the germline V gene (reference sequence).